What follows is one T cell receptor (beta chain) and its context. Its cognate antigen is unknown. The data were obtained in a study of T cell repertoires in cytomegalovirus infection. Study-wide context: Signatures in public TCR beta sequences pointed to both CMV infection and matching HLA type.

The V and J ends lost 4 bases and 0 bases respectively, with 15 bases between them. The CDR3 contains 16 residues. Germline values: CDR1 MDHEN, CDR2 SYDVKM. General study findings and limits: Cumulative frequency (of public TCR beta family members) identified carriers of CMV plus the relevant HLA. There were HLA-C-restricted CMV-specific TCR beta clonotypes dominating the ex vivo response.

TCRdb recomputed calls from the reads with MiXCR, one row per CDR3 protein. The sample includes a few hundred thousand distinct CDR3 sequences, over 15% of them seen just once. Sample: CD8+ T cells from PBMCs. The receptor's source is a human donor in good health (CMV status not recorded). Some clones in this sample may be carry-over from other donors' samples. This rearrangement joins TRBV28 to TRBJ1-1; D is uncertain. CDR3: CASSYLGSPMNTEAFF. CDR3 nucleotide sequence: TGTGCCAGCAGTTACCTTGGGAGCCCTATGAACACTGAAGCTTTCTTT. Supplemented by reference TRBV28 and TRBJ1-1, the full variable domain reads DVKVTQSSRYLVKRTGEKVFLECVQDMDHENMFWYRQDPGLGLRLIYFSYDVKMKEKGDIPEGYSVSREKKERFSLILESASTNQTSMYLCASSYLGSPMNTEAFFGQGTRLTVV.